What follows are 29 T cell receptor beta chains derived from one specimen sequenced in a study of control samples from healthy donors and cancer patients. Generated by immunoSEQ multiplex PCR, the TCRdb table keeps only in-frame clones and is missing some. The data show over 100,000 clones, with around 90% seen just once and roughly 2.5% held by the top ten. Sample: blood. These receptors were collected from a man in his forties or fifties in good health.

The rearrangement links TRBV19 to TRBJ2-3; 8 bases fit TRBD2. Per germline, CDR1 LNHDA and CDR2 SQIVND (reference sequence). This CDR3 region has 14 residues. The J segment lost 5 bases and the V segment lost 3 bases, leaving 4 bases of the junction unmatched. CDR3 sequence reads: CASSMGRGEDTQYF. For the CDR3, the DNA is TGTGCCAGTAGTATGGGGCGGGGGGAAGATACGCAGTATTTT. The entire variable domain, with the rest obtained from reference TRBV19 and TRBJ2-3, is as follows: DGGITQSPKYLFRKEGQNVTLSCEQNLNHDAMYWYRQDPGQGLRLIYYSQIVNDFQKGDIAEGYSVSREKKESFPLTVTSAQKNPTAFYLCASSMGRGEDTQYFGPGTRLTVL.

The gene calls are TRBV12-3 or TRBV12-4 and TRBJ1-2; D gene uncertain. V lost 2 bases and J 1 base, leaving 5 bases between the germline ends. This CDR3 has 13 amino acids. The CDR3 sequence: CASSLTVNYGYTF. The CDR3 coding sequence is TGTGCCAGCAGTTTAACAGTTAACTATGGCTACACCTTC.

The CDR3 DNA sequence: TGTGCCAGCAGAGAAGCGACAGGGGATAATTCACCCCTCCACTTT. This translates into CASREATGDNSPLHF. The chain links TRBV28 to TRBJ1-6; 8 bases match TRBD1. This CDR3 contains 15 residues. The germline CDR1 and CDR2 sequences are MDHEN and SYDVKM. The trim removed 6 bases at V and 5 bases at J, leaving 6 bases unmatched.

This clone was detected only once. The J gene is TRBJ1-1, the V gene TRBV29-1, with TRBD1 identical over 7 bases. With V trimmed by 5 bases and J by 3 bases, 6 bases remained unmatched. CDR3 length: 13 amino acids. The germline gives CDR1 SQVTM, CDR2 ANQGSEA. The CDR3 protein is CSVFNQGDTEAFF. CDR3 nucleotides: TGCAGCGTTTTCAATCAGGGGGACACTGAAGCTTTCTTT. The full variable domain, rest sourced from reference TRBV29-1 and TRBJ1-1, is SAVISQKPSRDICQRGTSLTIQCQVDSQVTMMFWYRQQPGQSLTLIATANQGSEATYESGFVIDKFPISRPNLTFSTLTVSNMSPEDSSIYLCSVFNQGDTEAFFGQGTRLTVV.

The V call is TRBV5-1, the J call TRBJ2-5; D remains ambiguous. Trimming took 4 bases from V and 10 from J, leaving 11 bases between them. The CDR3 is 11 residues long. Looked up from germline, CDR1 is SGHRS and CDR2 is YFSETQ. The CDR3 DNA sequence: TGCGCCAGCAGCGGGGATACGGACCAGTACTTC. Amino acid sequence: CASSGDTDQYF.

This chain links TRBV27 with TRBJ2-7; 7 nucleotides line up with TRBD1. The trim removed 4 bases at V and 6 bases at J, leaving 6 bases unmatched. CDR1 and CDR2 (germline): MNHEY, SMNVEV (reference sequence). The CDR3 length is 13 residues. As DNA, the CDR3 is TGTGCCAGCAGTTCACGGACAGGCGGCGAGCAGTACTTC. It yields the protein CASSSRTGGEQYF.

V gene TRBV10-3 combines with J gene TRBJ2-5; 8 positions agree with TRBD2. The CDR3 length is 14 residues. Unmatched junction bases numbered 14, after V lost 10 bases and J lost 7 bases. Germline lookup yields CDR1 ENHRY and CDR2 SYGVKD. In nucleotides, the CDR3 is TGTGCCACGGCATTTAGCGGGGACGTTGGGACCCAGTACTTC. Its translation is CATAFSGDVGTQYF.

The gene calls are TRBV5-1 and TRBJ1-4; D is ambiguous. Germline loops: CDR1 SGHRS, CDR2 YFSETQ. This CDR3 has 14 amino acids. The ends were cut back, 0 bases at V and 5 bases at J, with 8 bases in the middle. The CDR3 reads CASSLVPGNEKLFF. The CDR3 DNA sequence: TGCGCCAGCAGCTTGGTTCCTGGGAATGAAAAACTGTTTTTT. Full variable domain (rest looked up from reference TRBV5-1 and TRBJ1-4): KAGVTQTPRYLIKTRGQQVTLSCSPISGHRSVSWYQQTPGQGLQFLFEYFSETQRNKGNFPGRFSGRQFSNSRSEMNVSTLELGDSALYLCASSLVPGNEKLFFGSGTQLSVL.

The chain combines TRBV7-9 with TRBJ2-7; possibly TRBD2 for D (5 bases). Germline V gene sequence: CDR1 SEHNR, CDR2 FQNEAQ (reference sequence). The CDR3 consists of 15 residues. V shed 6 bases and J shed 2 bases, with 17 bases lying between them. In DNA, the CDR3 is TGTGCCAGCAGACCCCAGAGGGCTCCCGCCTACGAGCAGTACTTC. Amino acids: CASRPQRAPAYEQYF.

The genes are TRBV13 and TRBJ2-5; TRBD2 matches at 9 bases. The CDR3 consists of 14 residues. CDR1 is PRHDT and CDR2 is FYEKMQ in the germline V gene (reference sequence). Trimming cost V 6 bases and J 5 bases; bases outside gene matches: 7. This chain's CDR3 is CASRRGGAGETQYF. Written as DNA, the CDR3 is TGTGCCAGCAGGCGCGGGGGGGCCGGGGAGACCCAGTACTTC. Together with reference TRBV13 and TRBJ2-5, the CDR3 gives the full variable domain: AAGVIQSPRHLIKEKRETATLKCYPIPRHDTVYWYQQGPGQDPQFLISFYEKMQSDKGSIPDRFSAQQFSDYHSELNMSSLELGDSALYFCASRRGGAGETQYFGPGTRLLVL.

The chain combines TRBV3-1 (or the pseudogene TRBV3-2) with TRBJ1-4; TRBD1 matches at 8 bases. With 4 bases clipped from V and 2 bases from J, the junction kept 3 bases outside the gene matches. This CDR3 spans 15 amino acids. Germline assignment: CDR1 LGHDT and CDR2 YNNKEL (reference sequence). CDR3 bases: TGTGCCAGCAGCCGCCAGGGGGCTACTAATGAAAAACTGTTTTTT. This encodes CASSRQGATNEKLFF.

The CDR3 here is CASSLEAAGYTF. CDR3 nucleotides: TGTGCCAGCAGCTTAGAGGCCGCGGGCTACACCTTC. The rearrangement links TRBV5-4 to TRBJ1-2; D remains ambiguous. CDR1 and CDR2 from the germline V gene are SGHNT and YYREEE (reference sequence). CDR3 length: 12 residues. The V end lost 2 bases, the J end lost 8 bases, and 10 bases lay between the germline ends.

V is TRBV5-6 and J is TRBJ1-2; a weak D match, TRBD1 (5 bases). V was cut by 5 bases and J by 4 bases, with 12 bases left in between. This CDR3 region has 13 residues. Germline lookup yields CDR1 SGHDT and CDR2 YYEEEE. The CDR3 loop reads CASSPGRGYGYTF. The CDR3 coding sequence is TGTGCCAGCAGTCCTGGGAGGGGCTATGGCTACACCTTC.

Here the CDR3 reads CASSTRTGGNYGYTF. In nucleotides, the CDR3 is TGTGCCAGCAGTACGAGGACAGGCGGAAACTATGGCTACACCTTC. V usage is TRBV28 and J usage is TRBJ1-2, with 7 positions matching TRBD1. Looked up from germline, CDR1 is MDHEN and CDR2 is SYDVKM. J was trimmed by 2 bases and V by 5 bases; bases with no gene match: 8. The CDR3 is made up of 15 amino acids.

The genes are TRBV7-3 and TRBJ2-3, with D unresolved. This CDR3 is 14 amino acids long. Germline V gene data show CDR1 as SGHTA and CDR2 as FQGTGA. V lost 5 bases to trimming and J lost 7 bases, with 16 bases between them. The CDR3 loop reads CASSPGSATYTQYF. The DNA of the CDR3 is TGTGCCAGCAGCCCCGGGTCCGCGACCTATACGCAGTATTTT.

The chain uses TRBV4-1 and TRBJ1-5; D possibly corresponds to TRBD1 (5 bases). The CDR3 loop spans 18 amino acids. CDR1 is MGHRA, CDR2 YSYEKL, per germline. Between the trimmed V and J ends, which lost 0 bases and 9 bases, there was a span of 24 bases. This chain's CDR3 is CASSQDPFRGPVGRPQHF. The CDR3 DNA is TGCGCCAGCAGCCAAGACCCTTTTCGGGGCCCGGTAGGTAGGCCCCAGCATTTT.

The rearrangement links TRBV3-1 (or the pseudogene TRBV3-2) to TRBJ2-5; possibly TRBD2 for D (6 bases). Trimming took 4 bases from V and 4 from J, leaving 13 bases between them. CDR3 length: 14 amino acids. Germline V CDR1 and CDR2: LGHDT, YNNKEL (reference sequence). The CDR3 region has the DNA TGTGCCAGCAGCCGTTCGGGAGCCGGAGAGACCCAGTACTTC. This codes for CASSRSGAGETQYF.

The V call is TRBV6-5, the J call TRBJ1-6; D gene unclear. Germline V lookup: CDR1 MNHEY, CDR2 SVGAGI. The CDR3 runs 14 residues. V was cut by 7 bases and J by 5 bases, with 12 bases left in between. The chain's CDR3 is CASTSDGNNSPLHF. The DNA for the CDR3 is TGTGCCAGCACTTCGGACGGGAATAATTCACCCCTCCACTTT.

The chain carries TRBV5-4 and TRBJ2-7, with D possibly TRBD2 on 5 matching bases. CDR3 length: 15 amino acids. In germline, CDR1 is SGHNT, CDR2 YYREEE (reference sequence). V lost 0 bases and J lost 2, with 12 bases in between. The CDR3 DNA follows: TGTGCCAGCAGCTTGGTCGGAGGCTTAGCCTACGAGCAGTACTTC. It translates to CASSLVGGLAYEQYF.

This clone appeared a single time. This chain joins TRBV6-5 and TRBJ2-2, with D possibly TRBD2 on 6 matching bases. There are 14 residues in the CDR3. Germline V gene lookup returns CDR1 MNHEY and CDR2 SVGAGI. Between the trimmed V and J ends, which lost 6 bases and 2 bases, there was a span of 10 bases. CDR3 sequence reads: CASRGRYNTGELFF. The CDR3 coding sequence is TGTGCCAGCAGAGGGAGGTACAACACCGGGGAGCTGTTTTTT.

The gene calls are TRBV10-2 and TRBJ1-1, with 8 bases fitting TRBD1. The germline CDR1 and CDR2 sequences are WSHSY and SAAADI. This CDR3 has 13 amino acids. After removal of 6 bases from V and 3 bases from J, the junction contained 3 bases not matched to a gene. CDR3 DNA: TGCGCCAGCAGAGACAGGGGAGACACTGAAGCTTTCTTT. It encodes CASRDRGDTEAFF.

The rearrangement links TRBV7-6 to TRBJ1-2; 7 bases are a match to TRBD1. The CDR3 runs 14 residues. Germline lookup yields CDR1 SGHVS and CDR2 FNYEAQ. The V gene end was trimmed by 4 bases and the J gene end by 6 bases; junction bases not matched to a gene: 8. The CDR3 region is CASSWGEGADGYTF. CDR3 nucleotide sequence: TGTGCCAGCAGCTGGGGCGAGGGGGCGGATGGCTACACCTTC.

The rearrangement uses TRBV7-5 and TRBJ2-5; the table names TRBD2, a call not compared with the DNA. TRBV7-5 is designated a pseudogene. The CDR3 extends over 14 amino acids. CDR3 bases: TGTGCCAGAAGCTTACGGAGGGGACAAGAGACCCAGTACTTC. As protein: CARSLRRGQETQYF.

CDR3 residues: CASSQDPWTVKETQYF. Here the CDR3 DNA reads TGTGCCAGCAGCCAAGATCCTTGGACAGTAAAAGAGACCCAGTACTTC. The chain combines TRBV3-1 (or the pseudogene TRBV3-2) with TRBJ2-5; perhaps TRBD1 as D (6 bases). Looked up from germline, CDR1 is LGHDT and CDR2 is YNNKEL (reference sequence). Trimming removed 0 bases at V and 3 bases at J, with 14 bases between. This CDR3 comprises 16 residues.

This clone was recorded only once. The CDR3 nucleotides read TGTGCCAGCAGTTACTCCCGTGAGCCCCAGCATTTT. This encodes CASSYSREPQHF. The chain combines TRBV6-7 with TRBJ1-5; no definite D call. TRBV6-7 is treated as an ORF (open reading frame) with a function not yet certain. This CDR3 is built from 12 residues. V shed 0 bases and J shed 8 bases, with 5 bases lying between them.

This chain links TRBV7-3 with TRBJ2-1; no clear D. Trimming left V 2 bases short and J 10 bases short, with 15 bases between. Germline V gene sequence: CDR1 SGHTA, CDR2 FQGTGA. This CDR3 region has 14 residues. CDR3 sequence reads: CASSLSGSRTEQFF. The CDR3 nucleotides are TGTGCCAGCAGCTTATCTGGCAGCCGTACAGAGCAGTTCTTC.

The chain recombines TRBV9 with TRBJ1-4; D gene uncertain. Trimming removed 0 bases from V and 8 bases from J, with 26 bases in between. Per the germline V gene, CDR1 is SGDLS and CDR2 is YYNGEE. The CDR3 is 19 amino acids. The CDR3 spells CASSVAPTSMVDASEKLFF. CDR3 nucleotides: TGTGCCAGCAGCGTAGCTCCCACATCTATGGTGGACGCAAGCGAAAAACTGTTTTTT.

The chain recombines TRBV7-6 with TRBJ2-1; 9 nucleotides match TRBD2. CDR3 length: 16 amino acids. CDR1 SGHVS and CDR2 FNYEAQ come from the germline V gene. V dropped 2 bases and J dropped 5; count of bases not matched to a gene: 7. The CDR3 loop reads CASSLYARGGNNEQFF. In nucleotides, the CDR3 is TGTGCCAGCAGCTTATACGCGCGGGGGGGGAACAATGAGCAGTTCTTC.

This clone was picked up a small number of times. CDR3 in DNA: TGTGCCAGCAGCACCAGTGGGGTGAACACTGAAGCTTTCTTT. Amino acid sequence: CASSTSGVNTEAFF. V is TRBV27 and J is TRBJ1-1; D uncertain. The CDR3 is 14 residues long. Looked up from germline, CDR1 is MNHEY and CDR2 is SMNVEV (reference sequence). V lost 6 bases to trimming and J lost 0 bases, with 11 bases between them.